Presented here are 13 T cell receptor beta chains from one specimen sequenced in a study of graft-versus-host responses after intestinal transplantation. Graft samples were processed, releasing intraepithelial and lamina propria lymphocytes. Only in-frame clones appear in the TCRdb table, and some are missing; sequencing was by immunoSEQ multiplex PCR. The sample carries approximately 17,000 clones, roughly 84% recorded once. This material consisted of ileum tissue, taken about 600 days after intestinal transplantation. These receptors were obtained from a human patient who received an intestinal transplant, so some T cells may come from the graft donor.

The rearrangement joins TRBV21-1 to TRBJ2-3. TRBV21-1 is classified as a pseudogene. This CDR3 has 13 amino acids. The CDR3 reads CASSKIGTDTQYF. Written as DNA, the CDR3 is TGTGCCAGCAGCAAGATTGGCACAGATACGCAGTATTTT.

The genes are TRBV6-1 and TRBJ2-2; D remains ambiguous. Germline CDR1 is MNHNS and CDR2 is SASEGT. With 2 bases removed from V and 4 bases from J, the gap between germline ends came to 8 bases. There are 14 residues in the CDR3. CDR3 sequence reads: CASSEPGFTGELFF. The DNA of the CDR3 is TGTGCCAGCAGTGAACCGGGTTTCACCGGGGAGCTGTTTTTT.

DNA of the CDR3: TGTGCCTGGCAATACACCTCTGAAGCTTTCTTT. This encodes CAWQYTSEAFF. The chain carries TRBV30 and TRBJ1-1; no clear D. Germline V gene lookup returns CDR1 GTSNPN and CDR2 SVGIG (reference sequence). V was cut by 5 bases and J by 6 bases, with 10 bases left in between. CDR3 size: 11 residues.

The rearrangement links TRBV27 to TRBJ2-7; TRBD2 agrees at 7 bases. This CDR3 region has 13 residues. CDR1 MNHEY and CDR2 SMNVEV come from the germline V gene (reference sequence). The V gene end was trimmed by 5 bases and the J gene end by 9 bases; junction bases not matched to a gene: 10. The CDR3, as DNA: TGTGCCAGCAGTCGGAGCGGGACGACAACGCAGTACTTC. Translating it yields CASSRSGTTTQYF.

The rearrangement links TRBV29-1 to TRBJ2-3; possible D gene TRBD1, 6 bases. Germline lookup yields CDR1 SQVTM and CDR2 ANQGSEA. V lost 4 bases and J 4 bases, leaving 18 bases between the germline ends. This CDR3 has 15 amino acids. CDR3 coding DNA: TGCAGCGTTGTAGAGAATCAGGGGTCCCCAGATACGCAGTATTTT. As protein: CSVVENQGSPDTQYF.

The rearrangement links TRBV19 to TRBJ2-1; D unresolved. The germline CDR1 and CDR2 sequences are LNHDA and SQIVND (reference sequence). The CDR3 totals 15 residues. V dropped 5 bases and J dropped 2 bases, with 13 bases sitting between them. CDR3 coding DNA: TGTGCCAGTAGTTCCGGACCAACAGCCTACAATGAGCAGTTCTTC. Amino acids: CASSSGPTAYNEQFF.

V is TRBV7-2 and J is TRBJ2-7, with 9 bases aligning to TRBD1. The germline V gene encodes CDR1 SGHTA and CDR2 FQGNSA. The CDR3 is 15 residues long. With V trimmed by 4 bases and J by 2 bases, 6 bases remained unmatched. CDR3 coding DNA: TGTGCCAGCAGCTCGCAGACAGGGGGACCCTACGAGCAGTACTTC. Protein sequence: CASSSQTGGPYEQYF.

CDR3 amino acids: CSVGIRGVNIQYF. In DNA form, the CDR3 reads TGCAGCGTTGGGATTAGGGGGGTAAACATTCAGTACTTC. The V call is TRBV29-1, the J call TRBJ2-4; D tentatively fits TRBD1 or TRBD2 (6 bases each). Germline loops: CDR1 SQVTM, CDR2 ANQGSEA. The length of the CDR3 is 13 residues. Trimming removed 4 bases from V and 6 bases from J, with 13 bases in between.

This chain joins TRBV6-1 and TRBJ1-5, with D maybe TRBD1 (5 bases). The CDR3 sequence is 15 residues long. Trimming cost V 3 bases and J 3 bases, with 12 bases left between them. Germline assignment: CDR1 MNHNS and CDR2 SASEGT. The CDR3 DNA is TGTGCCAGCAGTGAGGGCCCAGGGTCCAATCAGCCCCAGCATTTT. Translated, it gives CASSEGPGSNQPQHF.

V is TRBV30 and J is TRBJ1-2, with TRBD1 as a possible D gene (5 bases). This CDR3 is built from 11 residues. CDR1 and CDR2 from the germline V gene are GTSNPN and SVGIG (reference sequence). Trimming removed 4 bases from V and 8 bases from J, with 11 bases in between. CDR3 amino acids: CAWTGGDGYTF. Here the CDR3 DNA reads TGTGCCTGGACTGGGGGGGACGGCTACACCTTC.

This clone was counted once. The V call is TRBV5-1, the J call TRBJ1-3; 7 bases line up with TRBD1. The CDR3 loop spans 18 amino acids. Trimming took 2 bases from V and 4 from J; bases not matched to a gene: 15. Germline assignment: CDR1 SGHRS and CDR2 YFSETQ. This chain's CDR3 is CASSFKTPTGRKGNTIYF. The DNA of the CDR3 is TGCGCCAGCAGCTTTAAAACCCCGACAGGGCGAAAAGGAAACACCATATATTTT.

This sequence joins TRBV7-9 and TRBJ1-2; D not certain. CDR1 SEHNR and CDR2 FQNEAQ come from the germline V gene (reference sequence). The CDR3 consists of 15 residues. Trimming removed 1 base from V and 7 bases from J, with 16 bases in between. CDR3 bases: TGTGCCAGCAGCTTAGAGACTTCTCTGTCTGGTGGCTACACCTTC. Translation gives CASSLETSLSGGYTF.

The gene calls are TRBV13 and TRBJ1-4, with a possible D match to TRBD1 (5 bases). There are 16 residues in the CDR3. V lost 1 base, J lost 8 bases, and 17 bases lay in between. Germline CDR1 is PRHDT and CDR2 is FYEKMQ (reference sequence). CDR3 loop: CASSLAGGQGREKLFF. The CDR3 DNA follows: TGTGCCAGCAGCTTAGCGGGAGGGCAGGGAAGAGAAAAACTGTTTTTT.